The 20 T cell receptor beta chains listed next were all sequenced from one sample in a study of shared clonotypes between healthy human individuals. Only in-frame clones appear in the TCRdb table, and some are missing; sequencing was by immunoSEQ multiplex PCR. The table lists roughly 330,000 clones, less than 85% of them singletons. Input material: memory CD4+ T cells sorted from blood. The subset was: CD45RA-negative fraction. These TCRs come from a man aged 25 to 45 in good health.

The V and J genes are TRBV6-1 and TRBJ1-5; the D gene is possibly TRBD1 (5 bases). CDR3 size: 15 residues. Trimming cost V 1 base and J 6 bases, with 13 bases left between them. Germline V gives CDR1 MNHNS, CDR2 SASEGT. The CDR3 coding sequence is TGTGCCAGCAGTGAAGGGAGGTGGGGGTTTCAGCCCCAGCATTTT. It yields the protein CASSEGRWGFQPQHF.

The chain employs TRBV27 and TRBJ2-7; TRBD2 matches 9 bases. V trimming: 3 bases; J trimming: 7 bases; junction bases outside the gene matches: 7. Germline-derived CDR1 and CDR2 are MNHEY and SMNVEV (reference sequence). CDR3 length: 14 residues. The CDR3 reads CASSFFGTSWEQYF. The DNA of the CDR3 is TGTGCCAGCAGTTTCTTCGGGACTAGCTGGGAGCAGTACTTC.

On this clone itself: Relative to the germline gene, one junction end is altered; a read error may explain this. The chain carries TRBV6-5 and TRBJ2-2, with 11 bases identical to TRBD1. The length of the CDR3 is 14 residues. Germline lookup yields CDR1 MNHEY and CDR2 SVGAGI. CDR3: CASSYSDGTGGLFF. Written as DNA, the CDR3 is TGTGCCAGCAGTTACTCGGATGGGACAGGGGGGCTGTTTTTT.

This clone was counted at least ten times. The J gene is TRBJ2-7, the V gene TRBV28; 7 nucleotides agree with TRBD1. The CDR3 has 13 amino acids. Germline V lookup: CDR1 MDHEN, CDR2 SYDVKM. Trimming cost V 9 bases and J 0 bases; bases outside gene matches: 5. The CDR3 loop reads CASRQGSSYEQYF. The CDR3 DNA is TGTGCCAGTAGACAGGGAAGCTCCTACGAGCAGTACTTC.

The chain couples TRBV6-1 to TRBJ1-2, with D maybe TRBD1 (5 bases). The CDR3 spans 15 residues. CDR1 and CDR2 (germline): MNHNS, SASEGT. Trimming took 5 bases from V and 6 from J, leaving 19 bases between them. The CDR3 region is CASSRLVTAQDGYTF. The DNA of the CDR3 is TGTGCCAGCAGTAGATTGGTGACGGCACAGGATGGCTACACCTTC.

The genes are TRBV2 and TRBJ2-5; possible D gene TRBD2, 6 bases. Germline loops: CDR1 SNHLY, CDR2 FYNNEI. The CDR3 covers 11 residues. Trimming left V 11 bases short and J 12 bases short, with 19 bases between. As DNA, the CDR3 is TGTGCCTCCCAAGGTACGGGACTGAAGTACTTC. This translates into CASQGTGLKYF.

This clone came up a few times. This chain links TRBV19 with TRBJ2-1, with 9 bases that match TRBD1. Germline CDR1 is LNHDA and CDR2 is SQIVND (reference sequence). With 7 bases clipped from V and 2 bases from J, the junction kept 6 bases outside the gene matches. The CDR3 loop spans 15 amino acids. CDR3 coding DNA: TGTGCCAGTAAACCGGGACAGGGCCCCTACAATGAGCAGTTCTTC. It translates to CASKPGQGPYNEQFF. Full variable domain (remainder filled in from reference TRBV19 and TRBJ2-1): DGGITQSPKYLFRKEGQNVTLSCEQNLNHDAMYWYRQDPGQGLRLIYYSQIVNDFQKGDIAEGYSVSREKKESFPLTVTSAQKNPTAFYLCASKPGQGPYNEQFFGPGTRLTVL.

This clone was found a few times. The chain employs TRBV28 and TRBJ1-2, with unresolved D. The CDR3 runs 14 residues. Germline V gives CDR1 MDHEN, CDR2 SYDVKM. The V and J ends lost 6 bases and 8 bases respectively, with 19 bases between them. CDR3 DNA: TGTGCCAGCAGAGACGGGCCCTTACGCCGGGGCTACACCTTC. This gives the protein CASRDGPLRRGYTF.

The chain couples TRBV10-2 to TRBJ2-7, with 11 bases lining up with TRBD2. This CDR3 is built from 16 residues. CDR1 WSHSY and CDR2 SAAADI come from the germline V gene. Trimming took 0 bases from V and 1 from J; bases not matched to a gene: 2. The CDR3 DNA follows: TGCGCCAGCAGTGAGTCTCTAGCGGGAGGTTCCTACGAGCAGTACTTC. It specifies CASSESLAGGSYEQYF.

The DNA for the CDR3 is TGTGCCAGCAGTGAGACAGCCTACACAGATACGCAGTATTTT. This sequence encodes CASSETAYTDTQYF. V usage is TRBV25-1 and J usage is TRBJ2-3; tentatively, D is TRBD1 (5 bases). The CDR3 is 14 residues long. The germline gives CDR1 MGHDK, CDR2 SYGVNS. Trimming left V 3 bases short and J 2 bases short, with 9 bases between.

The J gene is TRBJ2-4, the V gene TRBV10-2; D perhaps matches TRBD2 (5 bases). Germline V gives CDR1 WSHSY, CDR2 SAAADI. The CDR3 length is 15 residues. V lost 3 bases to trimming and J lost 1 base, with 10 bases between them. The CDR3 bases are TGCGCCAGCAGTGAACGGGAATTGGCCAAAAACATTCAGTACTTC. As protein: CASSERELAKNIQYF.

This clone has a handful of counts. A much larger clone lies one base from this, so it may be a read error. The J gene is TRBJ1-1, the V gene TRBV27, with a weak D call TRBD1 (6 bases). CDR3 length equals 15 residues. V dropped 1 base and J dropped 3 bases, with 12 bases sitting between them. The germline V gene has CDR1 MNHEY and CDR2 SMNVEV (reference sequence). The CDR3, as DNA: TGTGCCAGCAGTTTATTCGGGCAGGGGTACACTGAAGCTTTCTTT. Protein product: CASSLFGQGYTEAFF.

The gene calls are TRBV4-3 and TRBJ1-4, with D maybe TRBD1 (5 bases). V gave up 4 bases and J gave up 2 bases, with 11 bases separating them. CDR1 is LGHNA and CDR2 is YSLEER in the germline V gene. The CDR3 covers 15 residues. The CDR3 spells CASSPAGNTNEKLFF. CDR3 DNA sequence: TGCGCCAGCAGCCCAGCAGGGAACACTAATGAAAAACTGTTTTTT.

The chain recombines TRBV6-4 with TRBJ2-3; TRBD1 aligns across 7 bases. The V and J ends lost 6 bases and 2 bases, in that order; junction bases with no gene match: 2. The CDR3 runs to 13 residues. Germline V lookup: CDR1 MRHNA, CDR2 SNTAGT. CDR3 coding DNA: TGTGCCAGCAGCGGACAGGCCACAGATACGCAGTATTTT. As protein: CASSGQATDTQYF.

The chain recombines TRBV7-9 with TRBJ1-5, with no clear D. Looked up from germline, CDR1 is SEHNR and CDR2 is FQNEAQ (reference sequence). CDR3 length equals 14 residues. Trimming pared 5 bases from V and 4 bases from J, leaving 12 bases between. This chain's CDR3 is CASSLGSGNQPQHF. CDR3 nucleotides: TGTGCCAGCAGCCTGGGATCGGGTAATCAGCCCCAGCATTTT.

This clone was counted once. The J gene is TRBJ1-5, the V gene TRBV7-2; D gene unclear. The CDR3 length is 19 residues. The V end lost 2 bases, the J end lost 0 bases, and 20 bases lay between the germline ends. Germline V gene lookup returns CDR1 SGHTA and CDR2 FQGNSA. The CDR3 loop reads CASSLLSGSGFYSNQPQHF. DNA for the CDR3: TGTGCCAGCAGCTTATTGTCCGGGTCTGGATTTTATAGCAATCAGCCCCAGCATTTT.

This chain uses TRBV5-1 with TRBJ2-2; TRBD2 matches 9 bases. CDR3 length: 15 amino acids. Germline loops: CDR1 SGHRS, CDR2 YFSETQ. J lost 6 bases, V lost 4 bases, and 7 bases had no gene match. CDR3 in DNA: TGCGCCAGCAGCGGTCTAGCGGGAAATCCCGGGGAGCTGTTTTTT. It translates to CASSGLAGNPGELFF.

This clone was picked up a small number of times. V is TRBV5-1 and J is TRBJ2-3; 7 nucleotides agree with TRBD1. The CDR3 has 12 amino acids. In germline, CDR1 is SGHRS, CDR2 YFSETQ. The ends lost 0 bases at V and 10 bases at J; junction bases unmatched: 2. CDR3 nucleotide sequence: TGCGCCAGCAGCTTGGAGGGGGCCGCGCAGTATTTT. This codes for CASSLEGAAQYF.

The V and J genes are TRBV6-5 and TRBJ1-5; D not resolved. CDR1 is MNHEY and CDR2 is SVGAGI in the germline V gene. There are 11 residues in the CDR3. V was trimmed by 5 bases and J by 5 bases, leaving 4 bases between them. The CDR3 DNA reads as TGTGCCAGCAGTAACGATCAGCCCCAGCATTTT. It codes for CASSNDQPQHF.

On this clone itself: Given a far larger clone just one base away, this is likely a sequencing read error. The identical CDR3 is also encoded by other nucleotide sequences in the sample. CDR3 in amino acids: CASSEALNQPQHF. CDR3 coding DNA: TGTGCCAGCAGTGAAGCTCTAAATCAGCCCCAGCATTTT. The chain combines TRBV6-1 with TRBJ1-5; D is unresolved. The V gene's germline CDR1 is MNHNS and CDR2 SASEGT. V lost 0 bases to trimming and J lost 4 bases, with 4 bases between them. CDR3 length equals 13 residues.